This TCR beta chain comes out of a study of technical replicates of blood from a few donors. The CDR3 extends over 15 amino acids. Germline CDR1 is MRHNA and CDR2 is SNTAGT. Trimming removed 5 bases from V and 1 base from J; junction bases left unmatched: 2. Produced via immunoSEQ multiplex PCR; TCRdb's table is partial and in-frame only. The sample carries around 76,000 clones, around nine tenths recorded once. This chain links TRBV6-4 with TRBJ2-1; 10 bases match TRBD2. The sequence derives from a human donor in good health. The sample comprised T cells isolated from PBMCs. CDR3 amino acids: CASSPLAGSYNEQFF. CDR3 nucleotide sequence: TGTGCCAGCAGTCCACTAGCGGGGTCCTACAATGAGCAGTTCTTC.